This entry lists 3 T cell receptor beta chains sequenced from one sample in a study of blood T cell repertoires in COVID-19. The assay was immunoSEQ multiplex PCR, and TCRdb's table has in-frame clones only and misses some. The sample yields 130,000 or so clones, 70% to 90% seen once. Material: peripheral blood. These TCRs come from a man aged 70-80 years with active COVID-19.

In this sample, this clone turned up many times. This sequence joins TRBV11-2 and TRBJ2-7, with 9 positions matching TRBD2. The CDR3 loop spans 16 amino acids. V dropped 1 base and J dropped 7; count of bases not matched to a gene: 11. Looked up from germline, CDR1 is SGHAT and CDR2 is FQNNGV. The CDR3 sequence: CASSLGGRALSREQYF. The CDR3 nucleotides read TGTGCCAGCAGCTTAGGCGGGAGGGCCCTGTCGAGAGAGCAGTACTTC.

J is TRBJ1-4 and V is TRBV7-9, with 7 bases aligning to TRBD1. Germline V lookup: CDR1 SEHNR, CDR2 FQNEAQ (reference sequence). The CDR3 spans 15 residues. The V gene end was trimmed by 3 bases and the J gene end by 7 bases; junction bases not matched to a gene: 8. The CDR3 DNA sequence: TGTGCCAGCAGCTTTCGACAGGGACTCGGTGAAAAACTGTTTTTT. Its translation is CASSFRQGLGEKLFF.

The chain uses TRBV4-2 and TRBJ2-2; 14 nucleotides match TRBD2. CDR3 size: 17 residues. Germline V CDR1 and CDR2: LGHNA, YNFKEQ. The trim removed 4 bases at V and 4 bases at J, leaving 5 bases unmatched. In nucleotides, the CDR3 is TGTGCCAGCAGCCTTACCGGGACTAGCGGGAGCACCGGGGAGCTGTTTTTT. Its translation: CASSLTGTSGSTGELFF.